The 29 T cell receptor beta chains given below trace back to one sample, sequenced in a study of blood T cell repertoires in COVID-19. Using immunoSEQ multiplex PCR, the repertoire was profiled, and TCRdb retains in-frame clones only, with some absent. The sample has a few hundred thousand clones; 91% are singletons. The source material was peripheral blood. All receptors derive from a young adult with COVID-19, enrolled during active disease.

This clone appeared a single time. CDR3 DNA sequence: TGTGCCAGCAGTTACACATTCCAAGAGACCCAGTACTTC. Translated: CASSYTFQETQYF. This chain joins TRBV6-5 and TRBJ2-5; D remains ambiguous. V lost 2 bases and J 1 base, leaving 5 bases between the germline ends. From germline, CDR1 is MNHEY and CDR2 SVGAGI. The CDR3 has 13 residues.

Notes on this clone: Other nucleotide sequences from this sample produce the same CDR3. The chain uses TRBV27 and TRBJ1-5; 7 nucleotides agree with TRBD1. The CDR3 runs to 14 residues. The trim removed 2 bases at V and 4 bases at J, leaving 2 bases unmatched. Germline values: CDR1 MNHEY, CDR2 SMNVEV (reference sequence). The CDR3 nucleotides are TGTGCCAGCAGTTTAGGACAGGATAATCAGCCCCAGCATTTT. Its protein product is CASSLGQDNQPQHF.

V and J are TRBV18 and TRBJ2-5; 7 bases line up with TRBD1. Germline V gene sequence: CDR1 KGHSH, CDR2 LQKENI. V gave up 3 bases and J gave up 1 base; unmatched junction bases: 2. The CDR3 extends over 14 amino acids. The CDR3 DNA is TGTGCCAGCTCACCGGGACAGACCCAAGAGACCCAGTACTTC. It translates to CASSPGQTQETQYF.

The chain couples TRBV4-1 to TRBJ1-3; D not resolved. Germline CDR1 MGHRA, CDR2 YSYEKL. V was shortened by 0 bases and J by 0 bases, with 9 bases between the two germline ends. The CDR3 contains 16 residues. CDR3 loop: CASSQDSGYSGNTIYF. The CDR3 DNA reads TGCGCCAGCAGCCAAGATAGCGGTTACTCTGGAAACACCATATATTTT.

V and J are TRBV19 and TRBJ1-2; a weak D match, TRBD1 (5 bases). The ends were cut back, 1 base at V and 5 bases at J, with 11 bases in the middle. The CDR3 extends over 14 amino acids. The germline CDR1 and CDR2 sequences are LNHDA and SQIVND (reference sequence). The CDR3 loop reads CASSIGGQGYGYTF. CDR3 DNA sequence: TGTGCCAGTAGTATAGGTGGGCAGGGTTATGGCTACACCTTC.

The chain has TRBV5-5 and TRBJ1-1; weak D call: TRBD1 (6 bases). The length of the CDR3 is 17 residues. Trimming removed 2 bases from V and 5 bases from J, with 22 bases in between. Germline values: CDR1 SGHKS, CDR2 YYEKEE (reference sequence). CDR3 DNA sequence: TGTGCCAGCAGCTTACTCATCCGGGACAAGAGAAGAACTGAAGCTTTCTTT. Amino acids: CASSLLIRDKRRTEAFF.

The chain has TRBV27 and TRBJ1-6, with D hard to call. V gave up 0 bases and J gave up 7 bases, with 4 bases separating them. Germline V gene data show CDR1 as MNHEY and CDR2 as SMNVEV (reference sequence). This CDR3 has 13 residues. CDR3 nucleotides: TGTGCCAGCAGTTTATCGGGCAATTCACCCCTCCACTTT. This translates into CASSLSGNSPLHF.

V and J are TRBV10-3 and TRBJ1-3; 7 positions match TRBD1. CDR3 length equals 15 residues. Per the germline V gene, CDR1 is ENHRY and CDR2 is SYGVKD. J gave up 0 bases and V 7 bases, and 6 bases lay outside the gene matches. CDR3 sequence reads: CAIMDRLFSGNTIYF. CDR3 nucleotide sequence: TGTGCCATCATGGACAGGCTATTCTCTGGAAACACCATATATTTT.

The J gene is TRBJ2-3, the V gene TRBV5-4; 8 positions match TRBD1. The length of the CDR3 is 15 residues. Germline V gene sequence: CDR1 SGHNT, CDR2 YYREEE (reference sequence). Trimming cost V 9 bases and J 0 bases; bases outside gene matches: 9. The CDR3 bases are TGTGCCACCAGGGACAGGAGTTCTAGCACAGATACGCAGTATTTT. Its protein is CATRDRSSSTDTQYF.

The CDR3 nucleotides read TGTGCCAGCAGCTCACCCTTTAGAGGTGGGAATGAGCAGTTCTTC. Protein product: CASSSPFRGGNEQFF. The rearrangement joins TRBV7-6 to TRBJ2-1; no reliable D call. The CDR3 contains 15 residues. V lost 4 bases and J lost 7, with 17 bases in between. The germline CDR1 and CDR2 sequences are SGHVS and FNYEAQ.

The genes are TRBV18 and TRBJ2-3; 8 bases map to TRBD2. V shed 8 bases and J 2 bases; nucleotides not matched to a gene: 6. CDR3 length equals 14 residues. Germline CDR1 is KGHSH and CDR2 is LQKENI. DNA for the CDR3: TGTGCCAGCACGAAGCGGGAGTCCACAGATACGCAGTATTTT. It encodes CASTKRESTDTQYF. The whole variable domain, remainder taken from reference TRBV18 and TRBJ2-3, is NAGVMQNPRHLVRRRGQEARLRCSPMKGHSHVYWYRQLPEEGLKFMVYLQKENIIDESGMPKERFSAEFPKEGPSILRIQQVVRGDSAAYFCASTKRESTDTQYFGPGTRLTVL.

The gene calls are TRBV3-1 (or the pseudogene TRBV3-2) and TRBJ2-2; 8 bases fit TRBD2. V lost 5 bases, J lost 5 bases, and 7 bases stayed unmatched. CDR1 is LGHDT, CDR2 YNNKEL, per germline (reference sequence). The CDR3 length is 15 residues. The CDR3 protein is CASSASGSGTGELFF. In DNA, the CDR3 is TGTGCCAGCAGCGCCAGCGGGAGCGGGACCGGGGAGCTGTTTTTT.

The rearrangement joins TRBV2 to TRBJ2-3; perhaps TRBD2 as D (5 bases). CDR1 and CDR2 from the germline V gene are SNHLY and FYNNEI. The CDR3 is made up of 13 amino acids. V was clipped by 5 bases and J by 3 bases, with 9 bases between them. In DNA form, the CDR3 reads TGTGCCAGCAGTCCCCGGAGGACAGATACGCAGTATTTT. Translation gives CASSPRRTDTQYF.

The chain joins TRBV5-1 to TRBJ1-1; 7 bases fit TRBD1. The CDR3 has 16 residues. The V segment lost 4 bases and the J segment 2 bases; nucleotides outside the gene matches: 11. CDR1 and CDR2 (germline): SGHRS, YFSETQ. CDR3 sequence: CASSPNPGTANTEAFF. CDR3 nucleotide sequence: TGCGCCAGCAGCCCCAACCCCGGGACAGCTAACACTGAAGCTTTCTTT. Based on the CDR3 plus reference TRBV5-1 and TRBJ1-1, the full variable domain is KAGVTQTPRYLIKTRGQQVTLSCSPISGHRSVSWYQQTPGQGLQFLFEYFSETQRNKGNFPGRFSGRQFSNSRSEMNVSTLELGDSALYLCASSPNPGTANTEAFFGQGTRLTVV.

The genes are TRBV14 and TRBJ2-7; TRBD2 might be the D (6 bases). Germline V CDR1 and CDR2: SGHDN, FVKESK. This CDR3 is built from 15 residues. Deletions cut 4 bases from V and 9 bases from J, with 22 bases between. The CDR3 is CASSPRAGQQEGQYF. DNA for the CDR3: TGTGCCAGCAGCCCCCGGGCAGGGCAACAGGAGGGGCAGTACTTC.

In this sample, this clone turned up once. The chain is built from TRBV5-4 and TRBJ1-2; TRBD1 matches at 9 bases. Germline CDR1 reads SGHNT; CDR2 reads YYREEE (reference sequence). The V and J ends lost 4 bases and 4 bases, in that order; junction bases with no gene match: 8. The CDR3 sequence is 15 residues long. The DNA for the CDR3 is TGTGCCAGCAGCGGATGGACAGGGGAAAGCTATGGCTACACCTTC. Its translation is CASSGWTGESYGYTF.

The gene calls are TRBV4-3 and TRBJ1-4; D gene ambiguous. Trimming removed 2 bases from V and 5 bases from J, with 12 bases in between. The CDR3 has 15 residues. Germline-derived CDR1 and CDR2 are LGHNA and YSLEER. This CDR3 is CASSQTTTTNEKLFF. The CDR3, as DNA: TGCGCCAGCAGCCAAACAACAACTACGAATGAAAAACTGTTTTTT.

The chain has TRBV10-3 and TRBJ1-5, with TRBD1 as a possible D gene (5 bases). CDR3 length: 16 residues. Trimming shortened V by 5 bases and J by 1 base, and 15 bases separated the two germline ends. Per germline, CDR1 ENHRY and CDR2 SYGVKD. CDR3 sequence (DNA): TGTGCCATCAGTAGTGGGGGGGAGAGGAGCAATCAGCCCCAGCATTTT. Translating gives CAISSGGERSNQPQHF.

The chain uses TRBV6-6 and TRBJ2-4; TRBD1 agrees at 7 bases. Germline V gives CDR1 MNHNY, CDR2 SVGAGI (reference sequence). Germline trimming cut 7 bases from V and 9 bases from J; bases unmatched to any gene: 6. This CDR3 region has 12 residues. CDR3 DNA sequence: TGTGCCAGCAACCGACAGGGAACCATTCAGTACTTC. Amino acid sequence: CASNRQGTIQYF.

In its sample, this clone was seen once. The chain links TRBV27 to TRBJ2-7; D gene unclear. V shed 4 bases and J shed 7 bases, with 8 bases lying between them. The CDR3 has 11 residues. Germline values: CDR1 MNHEY, CDR2 SMNVEV (reference sequence). The CDR3 coding sequence is TGTGCCAGCAGTTCGTCTTTTGAGCAGTACTTC. Its translation is CASSSSFEQYF.

The chain recombines TRBV5-4 with TRBJ2-2; tentative D call: TRBD2 (6 bases). CDR1 is SGHNT, CDR2 YYREEE, per germline (reference sequence). This CDR3 has 15 residues. Trimming shortened V by 0 bases and J by 4 bases, and 10 bases separated the two germline ends. The CDR3 region has the DNA TGTGCCAGCAGCTTGGCCGGGAGCGCCACCGGGGAGCTGTTTTTT. The encoded protein is CASSLAGSATGELFF.

The rearrangement uses TRBV11-2 and TRBJ2-1; 9 positions match TRBD2. Germline trimming cut 1 base from V and 4 bases from J; bases unmatched to any gene: 8. Germline-derived CDR1 and CDR2 are SGHAT and FQNNGV. The CDR3 has 17 amino acids. The DNA of the CDR3 is TGTGCCAGCAGCTTAGTGCGAGGGACTAGCAGTTACAATGAGCAGTTCTTC. It encodes CASSLVRGTSSYNEQFF. The full variable domain, in which reference TRBV11-2 and TRBJ2-1 provide the parts outside the CDR3, is EAGVAQSPRYKIIEKRQSVAFWCNPISGHATLYWYQQILGQGPKLLIQFQNNGVVDDSQLPKDRFSAERLKGVDSTLKIQPAKLEDSAVYLCASSLVRGTSSYNEQFFGPGTRLTVL.

The gene calls are TRBV4-2 and TRBJ2-1; 14 bases agree with TRBD2. Unmatched junction bases numbered 0, after V lost 1 base and J lost 7 bases. The germline V gene encodes CDR1 LGHNA and CDR2 YNFKEQ. This CDR3 comprises 15 residues. The chain's CDR3 is CASSQGLAGGNEQFF. CDR3 nucleotides: TGTGCCAGCAGCCAAGGACTAGCGGGGGGGAATGAGCAGTTCTTC.

The J gene is TRBJ1-1, the V gene TRBV29-1; the D gene is possibly TRBD1 (6 bases). Germline V gene lookup returns CDR1 SQVTM and CDR2 ANQGSEA. CDR3 length: 13 residues. Trimming removed 7 bases at V and 4 bases at J, with 16 bases between. This CDR3 reads CSAPQGTGTEAFF. As DNA, the CDR3 is TGCAGCGCACCACAGGGTACGGGCACTGAAGCTTTCTTT.

The chain is built from TRBV18 and TRBJ1-2; tentatively, D is TRBD1 (6 bases). The germline V and J ends were trimmed by 3 bases and 8 bases, with 10 bases remaining between them. The CDR3 consists of 12 residues. Germline CDR1 and CDR2: KGHSH and LQKENI. In nucleotides, the CDR3 is TGTGCCAGCTCACCTCAGGGGAGAGGCTACACCTTC. This gives the protein CASSPQGRGYTF.

This chain joins TRBV30 and TRBJ1-5, with TRBD1 identical over 8 bases. Germline V lookup: CDR1 GTSNPN, CDR2 SVGIG (reference sequence). This CDR3 spans 14 amino acids. Germline trimming cut 3 bases from V and 2 bases from J; bases unmatched to any gene: 3. CDR3 region: CAWRGQGRNQPQHF. The CDR3 region has the DNA TGTGCCTGGAGAGGACAGGGCCGCAATCAGCCCCAGCATTTT.

The rearrangement uses TRBV9 and TRBJ1-2, with no clear D. CDR1 and CDR2 (germline): SGDLS, YYNGEE. This CDR3 is 13 amino acids long. V lost 0 bases, J lost 2 bases, and 5 bases lay in between. The CDR3 DNA reads TGTGCCAGCAGCGTAGACACCAACTATGGCTACACCTTC. Its protein product is CASSVDTNYGYTF.

This chain uses TRBV15 with TRBJ2-3; 9 bases align to TRBD2. The germline gives CDR1 LNHNV, CDR2 YYDKDF (reference sequence). There are 14 residues in the CDR3. Trimming took 5 bases from V and 3 from J; bases not matched to a gene: 3. The CDR3 DNA is TGTGCCACCAGCCCGGGACTAGCAACAGATACGCAGTATTTT. This encodes CATSPGLATDTQYF.

The chain recombines TRBV19 with TRBJ2-1; 8 bases match TRBD2. Germline-derived CDR1 and CDR2 are LNHDA and SQIVND (reference sequence). The CDR3 has 15 amino acids. V dropped 3 bases and J dropped 10; count of bases not matched to a gene: 11. The CDR3 here is CASSMGPSGSKEQFF. CDR3 DNA sequence: TGTGCCAGTAGTATGGGCCCCAGCGGGAGTAAGGAGCAGTTCTTC.